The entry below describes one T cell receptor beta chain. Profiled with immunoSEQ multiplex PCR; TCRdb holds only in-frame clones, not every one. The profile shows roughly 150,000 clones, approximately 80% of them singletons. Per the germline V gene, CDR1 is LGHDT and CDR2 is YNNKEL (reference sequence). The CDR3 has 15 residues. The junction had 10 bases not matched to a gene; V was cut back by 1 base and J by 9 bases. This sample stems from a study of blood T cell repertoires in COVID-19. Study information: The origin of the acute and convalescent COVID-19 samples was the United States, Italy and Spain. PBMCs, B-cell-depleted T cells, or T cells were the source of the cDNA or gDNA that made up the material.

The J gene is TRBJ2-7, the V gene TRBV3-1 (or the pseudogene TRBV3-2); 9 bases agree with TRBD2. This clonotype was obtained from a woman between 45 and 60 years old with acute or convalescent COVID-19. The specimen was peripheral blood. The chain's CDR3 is CASSQATSGHSGQYF. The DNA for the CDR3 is TGTGCCAGCAGCCAAGCGACTAGCGGTCATTCGGGGCAGTACTTC.